One sample yielded the 21 T cell receptor beta chains listed below, sequenced in a study of CD8+ T cells in alopecia areata. Treatment here: oral pan-JAK inhibitor, 5-10 mg twice daily. The sequencing template was cDNA reverse transcribed from extracted RNA. Clones were sequenced by immunoSEQ multiplex PCR, and TCRdb holds only the in-frame ones, with some missing. The sample lists about 180,000 clones; 53% were seen once. The sequencing here drew on CD8+ T cells sorted from blood, taken at week 24, from a patient treated with tofacitinib. These receptors were collected from a human donor with alopecia areata.

J is TRBJ2-5 and V is TRBV9; TRBD2 is a possible D gene (5 bases). V dropped 3 bases and J dropped 5 bases, with 14 bases sitting between them. The germline V gene has CDR1 SGDLS and CDR2 YYNGEE. The CDR3 extends over 14 amino acids. CDR3 DNA: TGTGCCAGCAGCGCCCTGGGGAGCGATGAGACCCAGTACTTC. Residues: CASSALGSDETQYF. The full variable domain, with the rest looked up from reference TRBV9 and TRBJ2-5, is DSGVTQTPKHLITATGQRVTLRCSPRSGDLSVYWYQQSLDQGLQFLIQYYNGEERAKGNILERFSAQQFPDLHSELNLSSLELGDSALYFCASSALGSDETQYFGPGTRLLVL.

CDR3 sequence reads: CASSSRSYNSPLHF. CDR3 in DNA: TGTGCCAGCAGTTCCCGCTCCTATAATTCACCCCTCCACTTT. The chain uses TRBV27 and TRBJ1-6, with unresolved D. The CDR3 consists of 14 residues. The V end lost 4 bases, the J end lost 0 bases, and 4 bases lay between the germline ends. CDR1 is MNHEY and CDR2 is SMNVEV in the germline V gene (reference sequence).

This chain uses TRBV30 with TRBJ1-3; D remains ambiguous. This CDR3 region has 15 residues. Trimming shortened V by 4 bases and J by 0 bases, and 13 bases separated the two germline ends. In germline, CDR1 is GTSNPN, CDR2 SVGIG (reference sequence). The CDR3 spells CAWTVGPSSGNTIYF. CDR3 nucleotide sequence: TGTGCCTGGACGGTGGGCCCCAGCTCTGGAAACACCATATATTTT. Complete variable domain (other parts from reference TRBV30 and TRBJ1-3): SQTIHQWPATLVQPVGSPLSLECTVEGTSNPNLYWYRQAAGRGLQLLFYSVGIGQISSEVPQNLSASRPQDRQFILSSKKLLLSDSGFYLCAWTVGPSSGNTIYFGEGSWLTVV.

The chain links TRBV5-1 to TRBJ1-1; tentatively, D is TRBD1 (6 bases). V lost 3 bases and J lost 1, with 10 bases in between. CDR3 length equals 14 residues. CDR1 and CDR2 from the germline V gene are SGHRS and YFSETQ. CDR3 DNA sequence: TGCGCCAGCAGCTCAATACAGGGGAACACTGAAGCTTTCTTT. The encoded protein is CASSSIQGNTEAFF. Together with reference TRBV5-1 and TRBJ1-1, the CDR3 gives the full variable domain: KAGVTQTPRYLIKTRGQQVTLSCSPISGHRSVSWYQQTPGQGLQFLFEYFSETQRNKGNFPGRFSGRQFSNSRSEMNVSTLELGDSALYLCASSSIQGNTEAFFGQGTRLTVV.

This CDR3 is CASSSGNLGYTF. The CDR3 region has the DNA TGTGCCAGCAGTTCGGGGAATTTAGGCTACACCTTC. This chain links TRBV28 with TRBJ1-2; D is uncertain. CDR1 MDHEN and CDR2 SYDVKM come from the germline V gene. Trimming pared 4 bases from V and 8 bases from J, leaving 11 bases between. The CDR3 is 12 amino acids.

The count of this clone is one. V and J are TRBV13 and TRBJ2-3; D unresolved. Germline CDR1 PRHDT, CDR2 FYEKMQ (reference sequence). The CDR3 extends over 14 amino acids. With 4 bases removed from V and 1 base from J, the gap between germline ends came to 9 bases. The CDR3 region is CASSSRDGTDTQYF. The CDR3 nucleotides read TGTGCCAGCAGCTCGCGTGACGGCACAGATACGCAGTATTTT.

The rearrangement links TRBV9 to TRBJ2-3; 9 nucleotides match TRBD2. CDR3 length: 16 residues. Unmatched junction bases numbered 5, after V lost 0 bases and J lost 3 bases. Per the germline V gene, CDR1 is SGDLS and CDR2 is YYNGEE. CDR3 DNA: TGTGCCAGCAGCGTAGAGGTAGCGGGGGATACAGATACGCAGTATTTT. Amino acids: CASSVEVAGDTDTQYF. The full variable domain, with the rest looked up from reference TRBV9 and TRBJ2-3, is DSGVTQTPKHLITATGQRVTLRCSPRSGDLSVYWYQQSLDQGLQFLIQYYNGEERAKGNILERFSAQQFPDLHSELNLSSLELGDSALYFCASSVEVAGDTDTQYFGPGTRLTVL.

This clone has a handful of counts. This chain uses TRBV19 with TRBJ2-7; a weak D match, TRBD2 (5 bases). CDR1 and CDR2 (germline): LNHDA, SQIVND (reference sequence). The CDR3 has 13 residues. Between the trimmed V and J ends, which lost 0 bases and 6 bases, there was a span of 9 bases. The CDR3 DNA sequence: TGTGCCAGTAGTATAGACCTACTAGGCGAGCAGTACTTC. This translates into CASSIDLLGEQYF.

This clone was detected ten times or more. V usage is TRBV11-2 and J usage is TRBJ2-7; no clear D. V lost 5 bases and J lost 2, with 10 bases in between. The CDR3 is 13 amino acids. Per the germline V gene, CDR1 is SGHAT and CDR2 is FQNNGV. CDR3 sequence reads: CASSTYVPYEQYF. The DNA of the CDR3 is TGTGCCAGCAGCACTTACGTCCCCTACGAGCAGTACTTC.

This clone has a handful of counts. The chain combines TRBV6-1 with TRBJ1-2, with TRBD1 matching over 7 bases. Trimming at V came to 6 bases and at J to 7 bases, leaving 14 bases not matched to a gene. This CDR3 has 15 amino acids. The germline gives CDR1 MNHNS, CDR2 SASEGT. CDR3 in amino acids: CASRGTDRSQGGYTF. The DNA of the CDR3 is TGTGCCAGCAGGGGGACAGACAGAAGCCAGGGTGGCTACACCTTC.

The chain couples TRBV7-2 to TRBJ1-6; D is uncertain. Trimming pared 1 base from V and 9 bases from J, leaving 4 bases between. Germline lookup yields CDR1 SGHTA and CDR2 FQGNSA. The CDR3 length is 12 residues. The CDR3 DNA follows: TGTGCCAGCAGCTTAGTCCCTTCACCCCTCCACTTT. The encoded protein is CASSLVPSPLHF.

J is TRBJ2-7 and V is TRBV5-6; possible D gene TRBD1, 6 bases. Per the germline V gene, CDR1 is SGHDT and CDR2 is YYEEEE. V lost 4 bases, J lost 3 bases, and 11 bases lay in between. The CDR3 is made up of 13 amino acids. Here the CDR3 DNA reads TGTGCCAGCAGCGTGGGACAAAACTACGAGCAGTACTTC. Translation gives CASSVGQNYEQYF. The whole variable domain, filled in from reference TRBV5-6 and TRBJ2-7, reads DAGVTQSPTHLIKTRGQQVTLRCSPKSGHDTVSWYQQALGQGPQFIFQYYEEEERQRGNFPDRFSGHQFPNYSSELNVNALLLGDSALYLCASSVGQNYEQYFGPGTRLTVT.

The chain couples TRBV29-1 to TRBJ1-2, with unresolved D. Germline assignment: CDR1 SQVTM and CDR2 ANQGSEA. This CDR3 has 12 amino acids. V shed 0 bases and J shed 5 bases, with 7 bases lying between them. This CDR3 is CSVEEAGYGYTF. The CDR3 DNA sequence: TGCAGCGTTGAAGAGGCAGGTTATGGCTACACCTTC.

V gene TRBV6-5 combines with J gene TRBJ1-1, with 7 positions matching TRBD1. Germline trimming cut 5 bases from V and 6 bases from J; bases unmatched to any gene: 9. The V gene's germline CDR1 is MNHEY and CDR2 SVGAGI. This CDR3 comprises 14 residues. Here the CDR3 DNA reads TGTGCCAGCAGTCCTACGACAGGGTCGGCTGAAGCTTTCTTT. It specifies CASSPTTGSAEAFF.

The V and J genes are TRBV13 and TRBJ2-3; 7 bases align to TRBD2. The CDR3 contains 16 residues. With V trimmed by 5 bases and J by 0 bases, 8 bases remained unmatched. The germline CDR1 and CDR2 sequences are PRHDT and FYEKMQ (reference sequence). The CDR3 protein is CASSGPAGSSTDTQYF. DNA of the CDR3: TGTGCCAGCAGCGGTCCAGCGGGATCTAGCACAGATACGCAGTATTTT.

The chain links TRBV4-2 to TRBJ1-1; D may be TRBD1 (5 bases). This CDR3 spans 14 amino acids. The germline V gene encodes CDR1 LGHNA and CDR2 YNFKEQ. Trimming took off 7 bases at V and 4 bases at J, with 16 bases between the two ends. CDR3 sequence reads: CASTHTDGGTEAFF. CDR3 DNA: TGTGCCAGCACTCACACGGACGGGGGCACTGAAGCTTTCTTT.

V and J are TRBV9 and TRBJ2-2; TRBD1 matches 7 bases. Losses at the gene ends were 5 bases for V and 3 bases for J; bases not matched to a gene: 10. The CDR3 has 16 amino acids. Per germline, CDR1 SGDLS and CDR2 YYNGEE. The CDR3 sequence is CASSRAVGQDTGELFF. The CDR3 bases are TGTGCCAGCAGTCGAGCTGTCGGACAGGACACCGGGGAGCTGTTTTTT.

This clone is a singleton in its sample. This sequence joins TRBV29-1 and TRBJ2-7; a possible D gene is TRBD2 (7 bases). V dropped 4 bases and J dropped 1 base, with 14 bases sitting between them. The CDR3 is 14 amino acids. Germline values: CDR1 SQVTM, CDR2 ANQGSEA. CDR3 in DNA: TGCAGCGTTGTAGGAAAGGGGGGGTCCTACGAGCAGTACTTC. Translating gives CSVVGKGGSYEQYF.

In its sample, this clone was seen a few times. This chain links TRBV12-5 with TRBJ2-5, with 8 nucleotides matching TRBD2. The CDR3 totals 18 residues. Looked up from germline, CDR1 is LGHNT and CDR2 is FRNRAP. The V and J ends lost 0 bases and 7 bases, in that order; junction bases with no gene match: 16. CDR3 in amino acids: CASGLVRDQRGLRGTQYF. Here the CDR3 DNA reads TGTGCTAGTGGTTTGGTAAGGGACCAGCGGGGGCTTCGAGGGACCCAGTACTTC. The full variable domain, with the rest looked up from reference TRBV12-5 and TRBJ2-5, is DARVTQTPRHKVTEMGQEVTMRCQPILGHNTVFWYRQTMMQGLELLAYFRNRAPLDDSGMPKDRFSAEMPDATLATLKIQPSEPRDSAVYFCASGLVRDQRGLRGTQYFGPGTRLLVL.

The V gene is TRBV7-9, the J gene TRBJ1-1; no clear D gene. Germline-derived CDR1 and CDR2 are SEHNR and FQNEAQ (reference sequence). This CDR3 is built from 12 residues. The ends were cut back, 5 bases at V and 7 bases at J, with 11 bases in the middle. The CDR3 sequence: CASSPRSLEAFF. The CDR3 coding sequence is TGTGCCAGCAGCCCGCGGTCCCTTGAAGCTTTCTTT.

At least ten counts were recorded for this clone. The chain employs TRBV11-2 and TRBJ2-3, with D maybe TRBD2 (6 bases). Per germline, CDR1 SGHAT and CDR2 FQNNGV. Trimming removed 5 bases from V and 5 bases from J, with 23 bases in between. The CDR3 extends over 17 amino acids. In DNA, the CDR3 is TGTGCCAGCAGCCCTTTGGTGGGACTCGGGGGTAAAGATACGCAGTATTTT. It codes for CASSPLVGLGGKDTQYF.